Shown below are 27 T cell receptor beta chains from a single sample sequenced in a study of Graves' ophthalmopathy and Graves' hyperthyroidism. From RNA, the CDR3 regions of TCR beta chains were amplified and sequenced. Second-round multiplex PCR came after first-round RT-PCR with HTBI primers. TCRdb reanalysed the multiplex PCR reads using MiXCR and keeps one entry per CDR3 protein. The sample carries around 660,000 distinct CDR3 sequences, over 40% recorded once. The sequenced sample was peripheral blood. The receptors shown here come from an adult man with Graves' ophthalmopathy.

This clonotype was seen at least ten times. V gene TRBV20-1 combines with J gene TRBJ1-1; D gene unclear. Germline loops: CDR1 DFQATT, CDR2 SNEGSKA (reference sequence). V lost 0 bases and J lost 0, with 8 bases in between. The CDR3 length is 14 residues. CDR3 nucleotides: TGCAGTGCTAGAGAGAACAGCTTGAACACTGAAGCTTTCTTT. Amino acid sequence: CSARENSLNTEAFF.

This clonotype was found many times. This sequence joins TRBV4-3 and TRBJ1-6, with no clear D. Germline V gene data show CDR1 as LGHNA and CDR2 as YSLEER. With 3 bases removed from V and 8 bases from J, the gap between germline ends came to 8 bases. This CDR3 has 13 residues. CDR3 region: CASSQTYDSPLHF. CDR3 DNA: TGCGCCAGCAGCCAGACTTACGATTCACCCCTCCACTTT.

This clonotype has at least ten counts. This chain joins TRBV7-9 and TRBJ1-2; the D gene is possibly TRBD1 (5 bases). V was clipped by 1 base and J by 7 bases, with 16 bases between them. The germline V gene has CDR1 SEHNR and CDR2 FQNEAQ (reference sequence). This CDR3 comprises 15 residues. CDR3 in DNA: TGTGCCAGCAGCTTAGGTTCCGGCAGGGAAGGTGGCTACACCTTC. This translates into CASSLGSGREGGYTF.

As to this clonotype: The junction and the germline gene differ at one end; a read error may be behind it. V and J are TRBV29-1 and TRBJ2-6; possible D gene TRBD1, 6 bases. Germline-derived CDR1 and CDR2 are SQVTM and ANQGSEA. This CDR3 comprises 12 residues. The CDR3 protein is CSVPHRDSVLSF. The DNA of the CDR3 is TGCAGCGTTCCCCACAGGGATTCCGTCCTGAGTTTC. The full variable domain, completed using reference TRBV29-1 and TRBJ2-6, is SAVISQKPSRDICQRGTSLTIQCQVDSQVTMMFWYRQQPGQSLTLIATANQGSEATYESGFVIDKFPISRPNLTFSTLTVSNMSPEDSSIYLCSVPHRDSVLSFGAGSRLTVL.

This clonotype occurred many times. This chain connects TRBV19 to TRBJ1-2; D is undetermined. The CDR3 loop spans 13 amino acids. Trimming cost V 6 bases and J 7 bases, with 15 bases left between them. CDR1 and CDR2 (germline): LNHDA, SQIVND (reference sequence). The CDR3 is CASRVEGFFGYTF. CDR3 bases: TGTGCCAGTAGAGTCGAAGGCTTTTTTGGCTACACCTTC.

The V gene is TRBV5-2, the J gene TRBJ1-3; TRBD1, as called in the table, went unchecked against the DNA. TRBV5-2 is a pseudogene segment. The CDR3 sequence is 15 residues long. The CDR3 coding sequence is TGTGCCAGCAATCGGGGGGAAGGCTCTGGAAACACCATATATTTT. Its translation: CASNRGEGSGNTIYF.

This clonotype was seen a few times. The CDR3 nucleotides are TGTGCCAGCAATGAGGGGGCGTTATGGACCGGGGAGCTGTTTTTT. Translating gives CASNEGALWTGELFF. The J gene is TRBJ2-2, the V gene TRBV7-9, with 7 bases aligning to TRBD1. V trimming: 7 bases; J trimming: 5 bases; junction bases outside the gene matches: 10. Germline CDR1 is SEHNR and CDR2 is FQNEAQ (reference sequence). CDR3 length: 15 amino acids.

This clonotype was seen once. Its ends do not fully match the called genes, so a read error is possible. The CDR3 is CAISELREGLTDTQYF. As DNA, the CDR3 is TGTGCCATCAGTGAATTGCGGGAGGGCCTTACAGATACGCAGTATTTT. This rearrangement joins TRBV25-1 to TRBJ2-3; TRBD2 matches 9 bases. The CDR3 consists of 16 residues. CDR1 is MGHDK, CDR2 SYGVNS, per germline.

This chain joins TRBV7-8 and TRBJ2-2, with no clear D. Germline V gene lookup returns CDR1 SGHVS and CDR2 FQNEAQ. The ends were cut back, 2 bases at V and 5 bases at J, with 9 bases in the middle. This CDR3 comprises 14 residues. DNA of the CDR3: TGTGCCAGCAGCTTATGGGGATCAACCGGGGAGCTGTTTTTT. It translates to CASSLWGSTGELFF.

This clonotype was seen ten or more times. DNA of the CDR3: TGCAGTGCAGATTCGGAGGGCCGGAACGAGCAGTACTTC. It encodes CSADSEGRNEQYF. The V call is TRBV20-1, the J call TRBJ2-7, with D possibly matching TRBD2 (6 bases). With 6 bases removed from V and 5 bases from J, the gap between germline ends came to 17 bases. The CDR3 contains 13 residues. Germline V gene lookup returns CDR1 DFQATT and CDR2 SNEGSKA (reference sequence).

This clonotype has a count of ten or more. The rearrangement uses TRBV9 and TRBJ1-5; D not certain. This CDR3 is 14 amino acids long. The germline gives CDR1 SGDLS, CDR2 YYNGEE. Trimming shortened V by 0 bases and J by 7 bases, and 11 bases separated the two germline ends. The CDR3 here is CASSVVEVLQPQHF. The CDR3, as DNA: TGTGCCAGCAGCGTAGTGGAGGTCTTGCAGCCCCAGCATTTT.

This clonotype has ten or more counts. J is TRBJ2-6 and V is TRBV10-3, with D possibly being TRBD1 (5 bases). The CDR3 runs to 14 residues. The germline V gene has CDR1 ENHRY and CDR2 SYGVKD. The ends were cut back, 6 bases at V and 1 base at J, with 7 bases in the middle. In DNA form, the CDR3 reads TGTGCCATCAGCGACAGTTCTGGGGCCAACGTCCTGACTTTC. Encoded protein: CAISDSSGANVLTF.

This clonotype has a single count. The chain has TRBV10-3 and TRBJ2-5; tentatively, D is TRBD1 or TRBD2 (5 bases each). Per germline, CDR1 ENHRY and CDR2 SYGVKD. V was pared by 5 bases and J by 7 bases, with 26 bases between. The CDR3 has 17 amino acids. CDR3 loop: CAISINRQGWMRGTQYF. DNA for the CDR3: TGTGCCATCAGTATCAACCGGCAGGGTTGGATGAGGGGGACCCAGTACTTC.

Comments on this clonotype: Germline is not matched at one junction end, which may reflect a read error. The chain is built from TRBV10-3 and TRBJ1-2, with TRBD1 matching 11 bases. CDR3 length: 15 residues. Germline lookup yields CDR1 ENHRY and CDR2 SYGVKD. The DNA of the CDR3 is TGTGCCACCAGTGACGGACAGGGGGCTGACTATGGCTACACCTTC. Translated, it gives CATSDGQGADYGYTF.

This clonotype has ten or more counts. The rearrangement joins TRBV20-1 to TRBJ1-3; 8 bases match TRBD1. V trimming: 1 base; J trimming: 7 bases; junction bases outside the gene matches: 3. The CDR3 runs to 13 residues. Germline values: CDR1 DFQATT, CDR2 SNEGSKA (reference sequence). The CDR3 DNA follows: TGCAGTGCTAGAGGACAGGGGTGGAACACCATATATTTT. It encodes CSARGQGWNTIYF.

This clonotype has a count of ten or more. This sequence joins TRBV14 and TRBJ1-2; D unclear. V lost 0 bases, J lost 7 bases, and 15 bases lay in between. CDR3 length: 15 residues. Germline V CDR1 and CDR2: SGHDN, FVKESK. DNA of the CDR3: TGTGCCAGCAGCCAAGAAGTAGGGCAGTCCTTTGGCTACACCTTC. Amino acid sequence: CASSQEVGQSFGYTF. The full variable domain, its missing parts supplied by reference TRBV14 and TRBJ1-2, is EAGVTQFPSHSVIEKGQTVTLRCDPISGHDNLYWYRRVMGKEIKFLLHFVKESKQDESGMPNNRFLAERTGGTYSTLKVQPAELEDSGVYFCASSQEVGQSFGYTFGSGTRLTVV.

This clonotype was detected only a few times. One base away lies a much larger clone, so this may be a sequencing read error. The rearrangement joins TRBV7-9 to TRBJ1-5; D unclear. Trimming left V 1 base short and J 9 bases short, with 4 bases between. The length of the CDR3 is 11 residues. Germline loops: CDR1 SEHNR, CDR2 FQNEAQ (reference sequence). CDR3 amino acids: CASSLEGPQHF. CDR3 coding DNA: TGTGCCAGCAGCTTAGAGGGGCCCCAGCATTTT.

V is TRBV7-9 and J is TRBJ2-3; 7 bases fit TRBD1. In germline, CDR1 is SEHNR, CDR2 FQNEAQ (reference sequence). J gave up 3 bases and V 5 bases, and 8 bases lay outside the gene matches. This CDR3 is 15 amino acids long. The CDR3 reads CASSPTGYRTDTQYF. The CDR3 nucleotides read TGTGCCAGCAGCCCGACAGGGTACAGGACAGATACGCAGTATTTT.

This clonotype occurred many times. The chain carries TRBV19 and TRBJ1-2, with D unresolved. Per the germline V gene, CDR1 is LNHDA and CDR2 is SQIVND (reference sequence). V was clipped by 0 bases and J by 3 bases, with 5 bases between them. The CDR3 totals 13 residues. The CDR3 DNA is TGTGCCAGTAGTATAGATCTAGACTATGGCTACACCTTC. Translating it yields CASSIDLDYGYTF.

Turning to this clonotype: Possible read error: a much larger clone is one base away. The conserved final phenylalanine or tryptophan is absent from the CDR3, which likely points to a read error. The V gene is TRBV5-6, the J gene TRBJ2-5; no clear D. Germline CDR1 reads SGHDT; CDR2 reads YYEEEE. The CDR3 contains 13 residues. The V gene lost 4 bases and the J gene lost 1 base, with 8 bases spanning the gap. The CDR3 DNA reads TGTGCCAGCAGCCATTCGGGCCAAGAGACCCAGTACCTC. Its translation is CASSHSGQETQYL.

Comment on this clonotype: This may arise from a read error, as a much more abundant clone is one base away. The conserved closing phenylalanine or tryptophan is absent in this CDR3, likely reflecting a read error. The chain carries TRBV7-2 and TRBJ2-7, with TRBD2 matching over 11 bases. The CDR3 sequence is 16 residues long. The germline CDR1 and CDR2 sequences are SGHTA and FQGNSA. J was trimmed by 2 bases and V by 2 bases; bases with no gene match: 5. The CDR3 loop is CASSLLAGGRAYEQYL. The CDR3, as DNA: TGTGCCAGCAGCTTACTAGCGGGGGGTAGGGCCTACGAGCAGTACTTG.

Worth noting for this clonotype: Germline is not matched at one junction end, which may reflect a read error. The chain combines TRBV7-9 with TRBJ1-5; the match to TRBD1 covers 9 bases. The CDR3 spans 16 residues. Germline V gives CDR1 SEHNR, CDR2 FQNEAQ (reference sequence). The CDR3 DNA reads as TGTGCCAGCAGTTTAGACAGGGGGTTTGGCAATCAGCCCCAGCATTTT. Its translation: CASSLDRGFGNQPQHF.

This chain uses TRBV25-1 with TRBJ2-5; the match to TRBD1 covers 9 bases. CDR1 and CDR2 from the germline V gene are MGHDK and SYGVNS. The trim removed 3 bases at V and 4 bases at J, leaving 12 bases unmatched. CDR3 length: 17 amino acids. CDR3 nucleotides: TGTGCCAGCAGTGACTCCCCCGGGACAGGGTCGGTAGAGACCCAGTACTTC. Translated, it gives CASSDSPGTGSVETQYF. Looking up the rest from reference TRBV25-1 and TRBJ2-5 gives the full variable domain: EADIYQTPRYLVIGTGKKITLECSQTMGHDKMYWYQQDPGMELHLIHYSYGVNSTEKGDLSSESTVSRIRTEHFPLTLESARPSHTSQYLCASSDSPGTGSVETQYFGPGTRLLVL.

This clonotype was recorded at least ten times. Here the CDR3 reads CASSGGGDYEQYF. Here the CDR3 DNA reads TGTGCCAGTTCGGGCGGGGGGGATTACGAGCAGTACTTC. The rearrangement joins TRBV7-2 to TRBJ2-7; TRBD2 matches 9 bases. This CDR3 has 13 amino acids. Per the germline V gene, CDR1 is SGHTA and CDR2 is FQGNSA. V dropped 9 bases and J dropped 4; count of bases not matched to a gene: 7.

As regards this clonotype: Compared with germline, one end of the junction differs, possibly owing to a read error. The chain links TRBV5-5 to TRBJ2-7, with 8 bases fitting TRBD1. CDR1 is SGHKS, CDR2 YYEKEE, per germline (reference sequence). This CDR3 has 13 residues. The CDR3 sequence is CANSPDRGYEQYF. CDR3 in DNA: TGTGCCAACAGCCCCGACAGGGGCTACGAGCAGTACTTC. The complete variable domain, with remaining parts taken from reference TRBV5-5 and TRBJ2-7, reads DAGVTQSPTHLIKTRGQQVTLRCSPISGHKSVSWYQQVLGQGPQFIFQYYEKEERGRGNFPDRFSARQFPNYSSELNVNALLLGDSALYLCANSPDRGYEQYFGPGTRLTVT.

This chain connects TRBV6-6 to TRBJ1-1; TRBD1 might be the D (6 bases). V was pared by 7 bases and J by 5 bases, with 11 bases between. CDR1 and CDR2 (germline): MNHNY, SVGAGI (reference sequence). The CDR3 extends over 12 amino acids. CDR3 DNA sequence: TGTGCCAGCAATAAGAGGGGGACTGAAGCTTTCTTT. This sequence encodes CASNKRGTEAFF.

Here the CDR3 reads CASSLTGVGNTIYF. In DNA, the CDR3 is TGTGCCAGCAGCTTAACAGGGGTGGGAAACACCATATATTTT. J is TRBJ1-3 and V is TRBV7-2; TRBD1 aligns across 7 bases. The trim removed 2 bases at V and 4 bases at J, leaving 2 bases unmatched. Germline lookup yields CDR1 SGHTA and CDR2 FQGNSA. The CDR3 runs 14 residues.